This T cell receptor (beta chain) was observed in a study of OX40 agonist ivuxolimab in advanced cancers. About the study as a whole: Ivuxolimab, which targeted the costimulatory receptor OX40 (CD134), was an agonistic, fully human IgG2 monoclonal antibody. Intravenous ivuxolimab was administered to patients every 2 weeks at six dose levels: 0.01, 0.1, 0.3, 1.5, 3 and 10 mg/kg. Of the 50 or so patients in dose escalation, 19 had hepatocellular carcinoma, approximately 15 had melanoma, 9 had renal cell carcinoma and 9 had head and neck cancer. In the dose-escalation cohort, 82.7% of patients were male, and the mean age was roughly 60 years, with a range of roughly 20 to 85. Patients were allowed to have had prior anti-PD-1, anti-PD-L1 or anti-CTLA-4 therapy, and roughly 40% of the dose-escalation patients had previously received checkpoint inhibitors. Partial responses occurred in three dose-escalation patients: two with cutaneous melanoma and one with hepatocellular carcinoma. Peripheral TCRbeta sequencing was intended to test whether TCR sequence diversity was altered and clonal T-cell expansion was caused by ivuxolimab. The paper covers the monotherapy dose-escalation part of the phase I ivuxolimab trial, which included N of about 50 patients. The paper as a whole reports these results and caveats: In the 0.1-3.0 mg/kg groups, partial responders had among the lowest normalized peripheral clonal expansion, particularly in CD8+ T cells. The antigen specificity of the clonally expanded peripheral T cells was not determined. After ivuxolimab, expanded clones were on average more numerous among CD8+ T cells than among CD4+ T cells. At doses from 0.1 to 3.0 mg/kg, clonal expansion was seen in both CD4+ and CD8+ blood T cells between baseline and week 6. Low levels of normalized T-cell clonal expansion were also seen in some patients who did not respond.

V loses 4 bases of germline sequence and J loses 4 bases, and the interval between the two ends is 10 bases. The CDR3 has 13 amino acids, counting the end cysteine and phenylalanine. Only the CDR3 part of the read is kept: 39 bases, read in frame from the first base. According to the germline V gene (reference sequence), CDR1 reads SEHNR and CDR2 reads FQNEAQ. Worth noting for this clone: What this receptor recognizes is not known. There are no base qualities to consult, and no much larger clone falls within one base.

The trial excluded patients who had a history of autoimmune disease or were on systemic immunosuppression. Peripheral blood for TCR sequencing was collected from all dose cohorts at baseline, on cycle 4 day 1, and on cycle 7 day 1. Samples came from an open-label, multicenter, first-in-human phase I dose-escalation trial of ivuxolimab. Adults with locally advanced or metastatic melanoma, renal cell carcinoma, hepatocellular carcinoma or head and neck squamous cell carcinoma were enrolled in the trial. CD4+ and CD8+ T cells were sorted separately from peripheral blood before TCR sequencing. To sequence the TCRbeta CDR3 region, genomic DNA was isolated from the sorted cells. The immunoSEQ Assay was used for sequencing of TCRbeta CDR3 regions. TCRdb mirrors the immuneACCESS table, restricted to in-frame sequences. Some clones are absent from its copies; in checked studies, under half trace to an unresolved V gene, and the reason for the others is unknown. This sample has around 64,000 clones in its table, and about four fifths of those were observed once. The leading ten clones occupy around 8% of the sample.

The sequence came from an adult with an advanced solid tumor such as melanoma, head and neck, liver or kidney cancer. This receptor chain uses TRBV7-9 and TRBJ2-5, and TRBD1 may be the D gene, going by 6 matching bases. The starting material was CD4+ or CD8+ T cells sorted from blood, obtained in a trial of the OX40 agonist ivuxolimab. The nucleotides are TGTGCCAGCAGCTCCCCGACAGGAGAGACCCAGTACTTC. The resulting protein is CASSSPTGETQYF.